The next 21 T cell receptor beta chains were all read from a single sample in a study of radiotherapy plus CTLA-4 blockade in lung cancer. Method: immunoSEQ multiplex PCR; TCRdb's copy keeps in-frame clones and lacks some. The data show 25,000 to 35,000 clones, about 78% seen once. The specimen comprised peripheral blood, sampled from a patient treated with radiotherapy plus ipilimumab. Receptors originate from a human donor with non-small cell lung cancer who had stable disease on radiotherapy plus ipilimumab.

The chain couples TRBV11-2 to TRBJ1-6; possible D gene TRBD1, 5 bases. V was clipped by 5 bases and J by 7 bases, with 12 bases between them. This CDR3 spans 14 amino acids. Germline V gives CDR1 SGHAT, CDR2 FQNNGV. In DNA form, the CDR3 reads TGTGCCAGCAGCCCCAGGGTTGACAATTCACCCCTCCACTTT. Translating gives CASSPRVDNSPLHF. Full variable domain (missing parts from reference TRBV11-2 and TRBJ1-6): EAGVAQSPRYKIIEKRQSVAFWCNPISGHATLYWYQQILGQGPKLLIQFQNNGVVDDSQLPKDRFSAERLKGVDSTLKIQPAKLEDSAVYLCASSPRVDNSPLHFGNGTRLTVT.

This clone was picked up a small number of times. The DNA of the CDR3 is TGTGCCAGCAGCTTAGCGTCTGGAAACACCATATATTTT. Protein: CASSLASGNTIYF. The chain is built from TRBV7-2 and TRBJ1-3; no clear D. CDR1 is SGHTA, CDR2 FQGNSA, per germline. CDR3 length equals 13 residues. Trimming shortened V by 0 bases and J by 1 base, and 1 base separated the two germline ends.

The chain uses TRBV6-1 and TRBJ2-5, with D perhaps TRBD2 (7 bases). CDR1 and CDR2 from the germline V gene are MNHNS and SASEGT. Trimming shortened V by 7 bases and J by 5 bases, and 14 bases separated the two germline ends. This CDR3 is built from 13 residues. The CDR3: CASNRGRGETQYF. Here the CDR3 DNA reads TGTGCCAGCAACCGGGGGCGGGGGGAGACCCAGTACTTC.

The chain combines TRBV5-5 with TRBJ2-1; no definite D call. Germline V gives CDR1 SGHKS, CDR2 YYEKEE (reference sequence). The length of the CDR3 is 13 residues. Trimming pared 4 bases from V and 6 bases from J, leaving 11 bases between. The CDR3 region is CASSPNGFNEQFF. Written as DNA, the CDR3 is TGTGCCAGCAGCCCCAATGGATTCAATGAGCAGTTCTTC. Full variable domain (remainder filled in from reference TRBV5-5 and TRBJ2-1): DAGVTQSPTHLIKTRGQQVTLRCSPISGHKSVSWYQQVLGQGPQFIFQYYEKEERGRGNFPDRFSARQFPNYSSELNVNALLLGDSALYLCASSPNGFNEQFFGPGTRLTVL.

V usage is TRBV19 and J usage is TRBJ2-7; D may correspond to TRBD1 or TRBD2 (6 bases each). V lost 7 bases and J 0 bases, leaving 13 bases between the germline ends. CDR1 is LNHDA, CDR2 SQIVND, per germline (reference sequence). The CDR3 contains 14 residues. CDR3 coding DNA: TGTGCCAGTACTCCACAGGGAGGCTCCTACGAGCAGTACTTC. It is translated as CASTPQGGSYEQYF.

This chain uses TRBV11-3 with TRBJ1-1; possibly TRBD1 for D (5 bases). The V gene lost 4 bases and the J gene lost 1 base, with 10 bases spanning the gap. CDR1 SGHNT and CDR2 YENEEA come from the germline V gene. The length of the CDR3 is 14 residues. DNA for the CDR3: TGTGCCAGCAGCTGGGGGGACGGGAACACTGAAGCTTTCTTT. It is translated as CASSWGDGNTEAFF.

V is TRBV25-1 and J is TRBJ1-3; D is possibly TRBD1 (6 bases). With 2 bases removed from V and 1 base from J, the gap between germline ends came to 12 bases. Germline V gene data show CDR1 as MGHDK and CDR2 as SYGVNS. The CDR3 contains 16 residues. For the CDR3, the DNA is TGTGCCAGCAGTGAAAGGGGGGAACCATCTGGAAACACCATATATTTT. As protein: CASSERGEPSGNTIYF. Drawing the rest from reference TRBV25-1 and TRBJ1-3, the complete variable domain is EADIYQTPRYLVIGTGKKITLECSQTMGHDKMYWYQQDPGMELHLIHYSYGVNSTEKGDLSSESTVSRIRTEHFPLTLESARPSHTSQYLCASSERGEPSGNTIYFGEGSWLTVV.

This clone was observed a few times. This chain links TRBV11-2 with TRBJ1-5; tentative D call: TRBD1 (6 bases). The V and J ends lost 8 bases and 1 base respectively, with 18 bases between them. CDR1 and CDR2 (germline): SGHAT, FQNNGV. The CDR3 runs 16 residues. The CDR3 nucleotides read TGTGCCAGCTCTTCCCTAGGGGGTAGAAGCAATCAGCCCCAGCATTTT. This sequence encodes CASSSLGGRSNQPQHF.

V is TRBV7-6 and J is TRBJ2-5; 7 nucleotides align to TRBD2. The germline CDR1 and CDR2 sequences are SGHVS and FNYEAQ. This CDR3 is built from 14 residues. The V and J ends lost 1 base and 2 bases, in that order; junction bases with no gene match: 1. The CDR3 is CASSLGTSQETQYF. The CDR3 coding sequence is TGTGCCAGCAGCTTAGGGACTAGTCAAGAGACCCAGTACTTC.

This sequence joins TRBV5-1 and TRBJ1-1; D uncertain. Trimming took 0 bases from V and 7 from J, leaving 13 bases between them. CDR1 is SGHRS and CDR2 is YFSETQ in the germline V gene. The CDR3 is 14 residues long. CDR3 sequence: CASSLAFGDGEAFF. As DNA, the CDR3 is TGCGCCAGCAGCTTGGCCTTTGGAGACGGTGAAGCTTTCTTT.

This clone occurred a few times. The V gene is TRBV6-5, the J gene TRBJ1-1, with D perhaps matching TRBD1 (5 bases). The germline CDR1 and CDR2 sequences are MNHEY and SVGAGI. This CDR3 has 15 amino acids. V lost 6 bases and J lost 5, with 19 bases in between. The CDR3 loop is CASRITATGETEAFF. Written as DNA, the CDR3 is TGTGCCAGCAGGATTACTGCCACAGGCGAGACTGAAGCTTTCTTT.

The rearrangement joins TRBV28 to TRBJ1-5, with TRBD1 as a possible D gene (5 bases). The CDR3 covers 13 residues. Germline-derived CDR1 and CDR2 are MDHEN and SYDVKM. Trimming cost V 6 bases and J 5 bases, with 11 bases left between them. CDR3 amino acids: CASRRDSYQPQHF. DNA for the CDR3: TGTGCCAGCAGACGGGACTCCTATCAGCCCCAGCATTTT.

This chain joins TRBV19 and TRBJ1-1, with D hard to call. The CDR3 is made up of 14 amino acids. Germline CDR1 and CDR2: LNHDA and SQIVND (reference sequence). Between the trimmed V and J ends, which lost 6 bases and 1 base, there was a span of 12 bases. The DNA for the CDR3 is TGTGCCAGTAGGGGAAGGATTCCGAACACTGAAGCTTTCTTT. Protein sequence: CASRGRIPNTEAFF.

The chain couples TRBV27 to TRBJ2-1; 11 bases are shared with TRBD2. The trim removed 7 bases at V and 4 bases at J, leaving 6 bases unmatched. Germline values: CDR1 MNHEY, CDR2 SMNVEV (reference sequence). The length of the CDR3 is 15 residues. CDR3 nucleotides: TGTGCCAGCACCGTCAGACTAGCGGGATACAATGAGCAGTTCTTC. Residues: CASTVRLAGYNEQFF.

This chain connects TRBV10-1 to TRBJ2-5; 7 bases are shared with TRBD1. The CDR3 loop spans 14 amino acids. Trimming took 6 bases from V and 0 from J; bases not matched to a gene: 4. CDR1 is WNHNN, CDR2 SYGVQD, per germline (reference sequence). CDR3 region: CASSRDSYQETQYF. The CDR3 DNA reads as TGCGCCAGCAGCCGGGACAGTTACCAAGAGACCCAGTACTTC.

This chain joins TRBV10-3 and TRBJ1-3; D not resolved. The V gene lost 10 bases and the J gene lost 3 bases, with 16 bases spanning the gap. The CDR3 contains 14 residues. CDR1 and CDR2 from the germline V gene are ENHRY and SYGVKD. For the CDR3, the DNA is TGTGCCAGCCTTCCCGGGCAGAGTGGAAACACCATATATTTT. This codes for CASLPGQSGNTIYF.

This chain uses TRBV5-5 with TRBJ1-2; D is uncertain. Per the germline V gene, CDR1 is SGHKS and CDR2 is YYEKEE (reference sequence). The CDR3 consists of 16 residues. V was shortened by 7 bases and J by 4 bases, with 23 bases between the two germline ends. CDR3 sequence (DNA): TGTGCCAGCCCACATGGTCTCTCGCGAAAGACCTATGGCTACACCTTC. Amino acids: CASPHGLSRKTYGYTF.

The gene calls are TRBV10-3 and TRBJ1-1; D possibly corresponds to TRBD1 (6 bases). V shed 4 bases and J shed 6 bases, with 21 bases lying between them. Looked up from germline, CDR1 is ENHRY and CDR2 is SYGVKD. CDR3 length: 16 amino acids. CDR3: CAISVGGSRRGAEAFF. CDR3 bases: TGTGCCATCAGTGTAGGGGGATCCCGTCGGGGGGCTGAAGCTTTCTTT.

The chain uses TRBV4-3 and TRBJ2-3; D might be TRBD1 (5 bases). The V end was cut by 4 bases, the J end by 1 base, with 12 bases between. Germline V gene lookup returns CDR1 LGHNA and CDR2 YSLEER. The length of the CDR3 is 15 residues. This CDR3 is CASSRQGAGTDTQYF. The CDR3 DNA reads as TGCGCCAGCAGCCGGCAAGGGGCTGGCACAGATACGCAGTATTTT.

The CDR3: CSAGQGSNQPQHF. The CDR3 DNA is TGCAGCGCTGGACAGGGTAGCAATCAGCCCCAGCATTTT. This sequence joins TRBV29-1 and TRBJ1-5, with TRBD1 matching 8 bases. Trimming took 7 bases from V and 0 from J; bases not matched to a gene: 2. This CDR3 has 13 residues. Germline CDR1 SQVTM, CDR2 ANQGSEA.

The genes are TRBV27 and TRBJ2-3; D not resolved. Trimming shortened V by 1 base and J by 0 bases, and 11 bases separated the two germline ends. From germline, CDR1 is MNHEY and CDR2 SMNVEV (reference sequence). The CDR3 spans 16 residues. The CDR3 DNA reads TGTGCCAGCAGTTTATGGGTGACGGATAGCACAGATACGCAGTATTTT. Translation gives CASSLWVTDSTDTQYF.